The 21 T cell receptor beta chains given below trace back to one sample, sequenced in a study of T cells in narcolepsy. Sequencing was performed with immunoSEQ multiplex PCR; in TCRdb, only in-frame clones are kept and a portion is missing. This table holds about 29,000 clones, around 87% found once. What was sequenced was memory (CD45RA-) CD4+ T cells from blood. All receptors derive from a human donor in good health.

CDR3 protein: CAISEGTGRETQYF. In DNA, the CDR3 is TGTGCCATCAGTGAGGGGACAGGGAGGGAGACCCAGTACTTC. The chain employs TRBV10-3 and TRBJ2-5; 9 nucleotides agree with TRBD1. J gave up 5 bases and V 2 bases, and 3 bases lay outside the gene matches. This CDR3 has 14 amino acids. Germline V gene sequence: CDR1 ENHRY, CDR2 SYGVKD.

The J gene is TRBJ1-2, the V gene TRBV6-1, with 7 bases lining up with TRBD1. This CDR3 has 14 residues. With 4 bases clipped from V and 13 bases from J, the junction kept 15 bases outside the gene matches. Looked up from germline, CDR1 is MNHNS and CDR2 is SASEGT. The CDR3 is CASSVSQDRPLGTF. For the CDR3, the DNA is TGTGCCAGCAGTGTGTCGCAGGACAGGCCTCTAGGCACCTTC.

The CDR3: CASSLVLAGGSEQYF. In nucleotides, the CDR3 is TGTGCCAGCAGCTTGGTTCTAGCGGGAGGATCAGAGCAGTACTTC. This chain uses TRBV5-5 with TRBJ2-7; 11 bases map to TRBD2. CDR1 SGHKS and CDR2 YYEKEE come from the germline V gene (reference sequence). This CDR3 has 15 amino acids. V was clipped by 0 bases and J by 7 bases; unmatched bases: 6.

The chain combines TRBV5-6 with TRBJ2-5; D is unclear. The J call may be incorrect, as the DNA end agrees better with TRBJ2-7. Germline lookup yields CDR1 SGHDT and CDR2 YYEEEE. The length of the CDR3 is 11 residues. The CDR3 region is CASSSDYEQYF. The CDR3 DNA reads TGTGCCAGCAGCTCCGACTACGAGCAGTACTTC.

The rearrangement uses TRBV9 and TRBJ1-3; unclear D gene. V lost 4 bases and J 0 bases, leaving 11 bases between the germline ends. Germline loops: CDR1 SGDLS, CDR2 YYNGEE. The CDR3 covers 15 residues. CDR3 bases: TGTGCCAGCAGCCTCGAGGCAGCCTCTGGAAACACCATATATTTT. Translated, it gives CASSLEAASGNTIYF.

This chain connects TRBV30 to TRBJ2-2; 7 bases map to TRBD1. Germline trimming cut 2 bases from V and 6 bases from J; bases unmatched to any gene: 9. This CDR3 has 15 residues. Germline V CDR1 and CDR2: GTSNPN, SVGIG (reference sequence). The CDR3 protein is CAWSILTGWAGELFF. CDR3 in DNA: TGTGCCTGGAGTATTTTGACAGGGTGGGCCGGGGAGCTGTTTTTT.

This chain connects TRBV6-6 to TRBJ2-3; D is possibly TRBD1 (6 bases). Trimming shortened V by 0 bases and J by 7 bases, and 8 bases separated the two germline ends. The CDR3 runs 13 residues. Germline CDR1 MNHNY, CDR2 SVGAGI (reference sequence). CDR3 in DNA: TGTGCCAGCAGTTACTCTAGGGGGTATACGCAGTATTTT. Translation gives CASSYSRGYTQYF.

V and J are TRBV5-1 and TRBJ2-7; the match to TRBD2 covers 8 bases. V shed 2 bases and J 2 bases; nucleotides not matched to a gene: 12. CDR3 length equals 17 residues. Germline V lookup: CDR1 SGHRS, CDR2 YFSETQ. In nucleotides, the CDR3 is TGCGCCAGCAGCTTTAGCCTAGCGGGCCCAGAGACCTACGAGCAGTACTTC. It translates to CASSFSLAGPETYEQYF.

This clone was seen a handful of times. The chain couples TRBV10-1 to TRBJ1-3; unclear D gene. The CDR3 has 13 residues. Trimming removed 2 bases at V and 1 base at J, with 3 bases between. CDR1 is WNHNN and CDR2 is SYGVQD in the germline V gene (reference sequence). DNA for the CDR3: TGCGCCAGCAGTGAGGGTTCTGGAAACACCATATATTTT. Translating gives CASSEGSGNTIYF.

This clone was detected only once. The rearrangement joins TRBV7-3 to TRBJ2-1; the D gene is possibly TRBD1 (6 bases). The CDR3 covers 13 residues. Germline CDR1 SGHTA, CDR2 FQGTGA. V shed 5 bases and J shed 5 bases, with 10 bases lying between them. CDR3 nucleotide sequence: TGTGCCAGCAGCCTAAGACAGGACAATGAGCAGTTCTTC. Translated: CASSLRQDNEQFF.

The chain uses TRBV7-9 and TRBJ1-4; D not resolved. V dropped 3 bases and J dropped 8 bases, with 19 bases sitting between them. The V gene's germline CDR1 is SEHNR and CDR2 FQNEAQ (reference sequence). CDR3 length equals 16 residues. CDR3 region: CASSFMPGTQGEKLFF. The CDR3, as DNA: TGTGCCAGCAGCTTCATGCCGGGTACACAAGGCGAAAAACTGTTTTTT.

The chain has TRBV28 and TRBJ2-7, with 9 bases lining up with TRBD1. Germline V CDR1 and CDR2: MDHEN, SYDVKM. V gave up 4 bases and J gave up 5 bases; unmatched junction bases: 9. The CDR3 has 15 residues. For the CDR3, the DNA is TGTGCCAGCAGTTCAGACGGGACAGGGTTGCACGAGCAGTACTTC. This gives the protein CASSSDGTGLHEQYF.

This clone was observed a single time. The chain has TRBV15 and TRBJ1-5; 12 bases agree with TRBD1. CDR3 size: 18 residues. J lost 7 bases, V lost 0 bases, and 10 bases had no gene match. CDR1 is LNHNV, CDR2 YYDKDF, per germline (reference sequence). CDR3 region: CATSRDPAGTGGGQPQHF. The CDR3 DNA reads TGTGCCACCAGCAGAGACCCCGCAGGGACAGGGGGCGGGCAGCCCCAGCATTTT.

CDR3 loop: CASSPDFSEQFF. CDR3 in DNA: TGTGCCAGCAGCCCCGACTTCAGTGAGCAGTTCTTC. The chain joins TRBV5-4 to TRBJ2-1, with D unclear. Trimming left V 4 bases short and J 9 bases short, with 11 bases between. Germline CDR1 SGHNT, CDR2 YYREEE (reference sequence). The CDR3 length is 12 residues. Combining the CDR3 with reference TRBV5-4 and TRBJ2-1 gives the whole variable domain ETGVTQSPTHLIKTRGQQVTLRCSSQSGHNTVSWYQQALGQGPQFIFQYYREEENGRGNFPPRFSGLQFPNYSSELNVNALELDDSALYLCASSPDFSEQFFGPGTRLTVL.

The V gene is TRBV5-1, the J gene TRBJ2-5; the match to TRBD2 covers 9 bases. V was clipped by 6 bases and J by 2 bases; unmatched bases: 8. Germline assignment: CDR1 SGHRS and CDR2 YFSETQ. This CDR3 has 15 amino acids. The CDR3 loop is CASTRLAAKQETQYF. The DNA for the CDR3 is TGCGCCAGCACCAGACTAGCGGCCAAACAAGAGACCCAGTACTTC.

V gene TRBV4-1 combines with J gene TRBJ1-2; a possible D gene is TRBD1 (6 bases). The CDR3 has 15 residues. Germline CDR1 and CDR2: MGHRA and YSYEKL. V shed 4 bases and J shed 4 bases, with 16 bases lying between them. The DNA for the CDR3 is TGCGCCAGCAGCCCTGATTCGACAGGCCTCTATGGCTACACCTTC. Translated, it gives CASSPDSTGLYGYTF.

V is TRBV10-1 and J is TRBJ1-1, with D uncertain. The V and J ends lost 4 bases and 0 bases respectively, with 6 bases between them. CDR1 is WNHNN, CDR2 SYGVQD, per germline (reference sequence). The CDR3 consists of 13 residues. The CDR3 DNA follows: TGCGCCAGCAGTGCGAATTTGAACACTGAAGCTTTCTTT. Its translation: CASSANLNTEAFF.

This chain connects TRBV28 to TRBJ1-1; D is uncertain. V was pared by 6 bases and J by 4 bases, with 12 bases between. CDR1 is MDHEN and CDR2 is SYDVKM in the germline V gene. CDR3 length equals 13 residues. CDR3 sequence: CASRWEGSTEAFF. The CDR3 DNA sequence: TGTGCCAGCAGGTGGGAGGGCAGCACTGAAGCTTTCTTT. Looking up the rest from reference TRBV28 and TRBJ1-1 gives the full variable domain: DVKVTQSSRYLVKRTGEKVFLECVQDMDHENMFWYRQDPGLGLRLIYFSYDVKMKEKGDIPEGYSVSREKKERFSLILESASTNQTSMYLCASRWEGSTEAFFGQGTRLTVV.

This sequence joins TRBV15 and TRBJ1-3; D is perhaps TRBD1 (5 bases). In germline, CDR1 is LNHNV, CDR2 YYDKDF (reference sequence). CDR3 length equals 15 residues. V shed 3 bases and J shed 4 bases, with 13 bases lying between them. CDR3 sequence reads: CATSSGGSAGNTIYF. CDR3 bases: TGTGCCACCAGCAGCGGGGGTTCGGCCGGAAACACCATATATTTT.

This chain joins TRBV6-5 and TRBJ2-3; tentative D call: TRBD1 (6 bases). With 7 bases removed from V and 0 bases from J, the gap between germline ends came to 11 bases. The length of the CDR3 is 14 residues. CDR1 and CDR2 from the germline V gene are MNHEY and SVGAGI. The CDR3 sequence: CASTGQLSTDTQYF. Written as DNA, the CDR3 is TGTGCCAGCACCGGACAGTTAAGCACAGATACGCAGTATTTT.

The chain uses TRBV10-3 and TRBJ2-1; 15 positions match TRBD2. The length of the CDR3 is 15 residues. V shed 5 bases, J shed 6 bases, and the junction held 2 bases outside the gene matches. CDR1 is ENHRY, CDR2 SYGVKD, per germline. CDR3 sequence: CAISRTSGGANEQFF. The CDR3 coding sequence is TGTGCCATCAGTAGGACTAGCGGGGGGGCCAATGAGCAGTTCTTC.